This note documents a single T cell receptor beta chain sequence. Its antigen is unidentified. The data were taken from a study of T cell responses to AZD1222 COVID-19 vaccine. Study findings and constraints: Just five or six AZD1222 recipients were seropositive at baseline.

Germline assignment: CDR1 SGHTA and CDR2 FQGTGA. V was cut by 0 bases and J by 2 bases, with 3 bases left in between. The CDR3 totals 13 residues. Clones were sequenced by immunoSEQ multiplex PCR, and TCRdb holds only the in-frame ones, with some missing. The sample includes 120,000 to 150,000 clones, approximately 89% seen only once; the top ten take roughly 1.5%. The V call is TRBV7-3, the J call TRBJ2-3; no clear D. Specimen: peripheral blood, collected 28 days after the second AZD1222 dose. The receptor was derived from an adult who received the AZD1222 COVID-19 vaccine. This CDR3 is CASSLTPTDTQYF. The CDR3 DNA reads TGTGCCAGCAGCTTAACCCCCACAGATACGCAGTATTTT. The full variable domain, with the rest looked up from reference TRBV7-3 and TRBJ2-3, is GAGVSQTPSNKVTEKGKYVELRCDPISGHTALYWYRQSLGQGPEFLIYFQGTGAADDSGLPNDRFFAVRPEGSVSTLKIQRTERGDSAVYLCASSLTPTDTQYFGPGTRLTVL.